This is a list of T cell receptor beta chains from one sample in a study of blood T cell repertoires in COVID-19. Assay used: immunoSEQ multiplex PCR; TCRdb lists only in-frame clones, some missing. Of 200,000 to 250,000 clones detected, 65% to 90% appear once; the ten largest clones hold 5% to 6.5%. Sequencing was performed on peripheral blood. The receptors derive from a man aged 45-60 years with COVID-19, enrolled during active disease. Both conserved end residues are part of each CDR3. D genes are given only for firm matches. A row's size may be missing; if present it is once, few, many or a size class.

d_call: .
clone_size: .
v_call: TRBV21-1
j_call: TRBJ2-2
cdr3_nt: TGTGCCAGCAGGCCCAGTACCGGGGAGCTGTTTTTT
cdr3_aa: CASRPSTGELFF

d_call: .
clone_size: .
v_call: TRBV5-5
j_call: TRBJ2-2
cdr3_nt: TGTGCCAGCAGCTTGAACCAGGGAGCTAGCGTGAACACCGGGGAGCTGTTTTTT
cdr3_aa: CASSLNQGASVNTGELFF

d_call: TRBD1
clone_size: .
v_call: TRBV28
j_call: TRBJ1-2
cdr3_nt: TGTGCCAGCAGTTCCTGGACAGGGGGCAGCTATGGCTACACCTTC
cdr3_aa: CASSSWTGGSYGYTF

d_call: TRBD2
clone_size: .
v_call: TRBV6-2/TRBV6-3
j_call: TRBJ2-2
cdr3_nt: TGTGCCAGCAGTTACTTCGGGAGGCAGGTAGTTACCGGGGAGCTGTTTTTT
cdr3_aa: CASSYFGRQVVTGELFF

d_call: TRBD1
clone_size: .
v_call: TRBV4-3
j_call: TRBJ2-7
cdr3_nt: TGCGCCAGCAGCCAAGATCTGGGACAGGGAAACCACTTTTCTTACGAGCAGTACTTC
cdr3_aa: CASSQDLGQGNHFSYEQYF

d_call: .
clone_size: .
v_call: TRBV28
j_call: TRBJ1-2
cdr3_nt: TGTGCCAGCAGTTTCAGTCAACAATATGGCTACACCTTC
cdr3_aa: CASSFSQQYGYTF

d_call: TRBD1
clone_size: .
v_call: TRBV5-4
j_call: TRBJ1-6
cdr3_nt: TGTGCCAGCAGCCGTGGACAGGGGGTCTCACCCCTCCACTTT
cdr3_aa: CASSRGQGVSPLHF

d_call: TRBD1
clone_size: .
v_call: TRBV29-1
j_call: TRBJ1-2
cdr3_nt: TGCGGTATCACGACAGGGACCAACTATGGCTACACCTTC
cdr3_aa: CGITTGTNYGYTF

d_call: TRBD1
clone_size: few
v_call: TRBV3-1/TRBV3-2
j_call: TRBJ2-3
cdr3_nt: TGTGCCAGCAGCCAAGGACAGGGCGTTACGCAGTATTTT
cdr3_aa: CASSQGQGVTQYF

d_call: .
clone_size: .
v_call: TRBV15
j_call: TRBJ1-4
cdr3_nt: TGTGCCACCAGCTTCGGGGGGGCTAATGAAAAACTGTTTTTT
cdr3_aa: CATSFGGANEKLFF

d_call: .
clone_size: .
v_call: TRBV11-2
j_call: TRBJ1-6
cdr3_nt: TGTGCCAGCAGCGCCCCCCACAATTCGGGGGAGGATAATTCACCCCTCCACTTT
cdr3_aa: CASSAPHNSGEDNSPLHF

d_call: .
clone_size: .
v_call: TRBV9
j_call: TRBJ2-3
cdr3_nt: TGTGCCAGCAGCGTAGTTCCAAGCACAGATACGCAGTATTTT
cdr3_aa: CASSVVPSTDTQYF

d_call: TRBD2
clone_size: once
v_call: TRBV5-4
j_call: TRBJ2-2
cdr3_nt: TGTGCCAGCAGCCCTGGGGGCGGGGGGGCCGGCACCGGGGAGCTGTTTTTT
cdr3_aa: CASSPGGGGAGTGELFF

d_call: TRBD2
clone_size: .
v_call: TRBV9
j_call: TRBJ2-5
cdr3_nt: TGTGCCAGCAGCGGGGGACTAGCGGGGCAAGAGACCCAGTACTTC
cdr3_aa: CASSGGLAGQETQYF

d_call: .
clone_size: .
v_call: TRBV2
j_call: TRBJ2-5
cdr3_nt: TGTGCCAGCAGTGAAACTCGTGCGGGGGAGACCCAGTACTTC
cdr3_aa: CASSETRAGETQYF

d_call: TRBD1
clone_size: .
v_call: TRBV14
j_call: TRBJ1-3
cdr3_nt: TGTGCCAGCAGCCACAACAGGGGGCCTGGAAACACCATATATTTT
cdr3_aa: CASSHNRGPGNTIYF

d_call: TRBD2
clone_size: .
v_call: TRBV2
j_call: TRBJ2-5
cdr3_nt: TGTGCCAGCAGTGAGTCTAGCGGGGGTTCCAGGGAGACCCAGTACTTC
cdr3_aa: CASSESSGGSRETQYF

d_call: .
clone_size: .
v_call: TRBV19
j_call: TRBJ1-1
cdr3_nt: TGTGCCAGTAGTTCTACAGGGTACACGACTGAAGCTTTCTTT
cdr3_aa: CASSSTGYTTEAFF

d_call: TRBD1
clone_size: .
v_call: TRBV28
j_call: TRBJ2-7
cdr3_nt: TGTGCCAGCGGGACAGGGGGCCTCGAGCAGTACTTC
cdr3_aa: CASGTGGLEQYF

d_call: TRBD2
clone_size: .
v_call: TRBV29-1
j_call: TRBJ2-2
cdr3_nt: TGCAGCGTCGATACTAGCGGGGGGGCCTCCGGGGAGCTGTTTTTT
cdr3_aa: CSVDTSGGASGELFF

d_call: .
clone_size: .
v_call: TRBV29-1
j_call: TRBJ2-1
cdr3_nt: TGCAGCGTTATTAGGACAAATGAGCAGTTCTTC
cdr3_aa: CSVIRTNEQFF

d_call: TRBD1
clone_size: .
v_call: TRBV19
j_call: TRBJ1-2
cdr3_nt: TGTGCCAGTAGTACACAGGGGGCACAGTATGGCTACACCTTC
cdr3_aa: CASSTQGAQYGYTF

d_call: .
clone_size: .
v_call: TRBV6-2/TRBV6-3
j_call: TRBJ1-5
cdr3_nt: TGTGCCAGCAGCCGCGCGGGGGGGAATCAGCCCCAGCATTTT
cdr3_aa: CASSRAGGNQPQHF

d_call: TRBD2
clone_size: once
v_call: TRBV5-4
j_call: TRBJ2-2
cdr3_nt: TGTGCCAGCAGCCCTAGCGGGAGCAACACCGGGGAGCTGTTTTTT
cdr3_aa: CASSPSGSNTGELFF

d_call: .
clone_size: .
v_call: TRBV15
j_call: TRBJ2-3
cdr3_nt: TGTGCCACAACTAGATTCAGCACCGGCACAGATACGCAGTATTTT
cdr3_aa: CATTRFSTGTDTQYF

d_call: TRBD1
clone_size: .
v_call: TRBV7-3
j_call: TRBJ1-1
cdr3_nt: TGTGCCAGCAGCTTGACAGGGGGCACTGAAGCTTTCTTT
cdr3_aa: CASSLTGGTEAFF

d_call: TRBD2
clone_size: .
v_call: TRBV9
j_call: TRBJ2-1
cdr3_nt: TGTGCCAGCAGCGTAGACCAGGGACTAGGAAGCGGTGAGCAGTTCTTC
cdr3_aa: CASSVDQGLGSGEQFF

d_call: TRBD1
clone_size: .
v_call: TRBV3-1/TRBV3-2
j_call: TRBJ1-2
cdr3_nt: TGTGCCAGCAGCCCGTCGGTGGCAGGGGGGAACTATGGCTACACCTTC
cdr3_aa: CASSPSVAGGNYGYTF

d_call: .
clone_size: .
v_call: TRBV7-6
j_call: TRBJ1-3
cdr3_nt: TGTGCCAGCAGTCCCCGGGCAGACAGCTCTGGAAACACCATATATTTT
cdr3_aa: CASSPRADSSGNTIYF

d_call: .
clone_size: .
v_call: TRBV12-3/TRBV12-4
j_call: TRBJ1-1
cdr3_nt: TGTGCCAGCAGTTTTCAGTTTGATACTGAAGCTTTCTTT
cdr3_aa: CASSFQFDTEAFF

d_call: .
clone_size: .
v_call: TRBV6-5
j_call: TRBJ1-2
cdr3_nt: TGTGCCAGCAGCGGAGGCCACGCACCCTTTTATGGCTACACCTTC
cdr3_aa: CASSGGHAPFYGYTF

d_call: .
clone_size: .
v_call: TRBV5-4
j_call: TRBJ1-2
cdr3_nt: TGTGCCAGCAGCTTGGGGGCGACAGGCCCGGGCTATGGCTACACCTTC
cdr3_aa: CASSLGATGPGYGYTF

d_call: .
clone_size: .
v_call: TRBV5-1
j_call: TRBJ1-6
cdr3_nt: TGCGCCAGCAGCGCATGGGGGCGAAATTCACCCCTCCACTTT
cdr3_aa: CASSAWGRNSPLHF

d_call: .
clone_size: .
v_call: TRBV11-2
j_call: TRBJ2-5
cdr3_nt: TGTGCCAGCAGCTTAGATTTGGTGACAGCCAAAGAGACCCAGTACTTC
cdr3_aa: CASSLDLVTAKETQYF

d_call: .
clone_size: .
v_call: TRBV7-3
j_call: TRBJ2-2
cdr3_nt: TGTGCCAGCAGCTTAAATCAGAACACCGGGGAGCTGTTTTTT
cdr3_aa: CASSLNQNTGELFF

d_call: .
clone_size: once
v_call: TRBV10-3
j_call: TRBJ2-5
cdr3_nt: TGTGCCATCAGTGAGTCTGACCAGGGGGAGACCCAGTACTTC
cdr3_aa: CAISESDQGETQYF

d_call: TRBD2
clone_size: few
v_call: TRBV3-1/TRBV3-2
j_call: TRBJ2-3
cdr3_nt: TGTGCCAGCAGCCCGGGGGGAGGCCGCACAGATACGCAGTATTTT
cdr3_aa: CASSPGGGRTDTQYF

d_call: .
clone_size: .
v_call: TRBV27
j_call: TRBJ2-3
cdr3_nt: TGTGCCAGCAGTCTCTCGCGCCTGAACACAGATACGCAGTATTTT
cdr3_aa: CASSLSRLNTDTQYF

d_call: TRBD2
clone_size: .
v_call: TRBV13
j_call: TRBJ2-7
cdr3_nt: TGTGCCAGCAGCTTAGGCCCTCTAGCGGGGGGATACGAGCAGTACTTC
cdr3_aa: CASSLGPLAGGYEQYF

d_call: TRBD2
clone_size: .
v_call: TRBV19
j_call: TRBJ2-3
cdr3_nt: TGTGCCAGTACCCCACTGGCGGGGGGGTCCACAGATACGCAGTATTTT
cdr3_aa: CASTPLAGGSTDTQYF

d_call: .
clone_size: .
v_call: TRBV9
j_call: TRBJ2-3
cdr3_nt: TGTGCCAGCAGCGATGCCTCGGCTAGCGCTGTAGATACGCAGTATTTT
cdr3_aa: CASSDASASAVDTQYF

d_call: .
clone_size: .
v_call: TRBV18
j_call: TRBJ1-5
cdr3_nt: TGTGCCAGCTCACCACAGGGGGGGTCAAATCAGCCCCAGCATTTT
cdr3_aa: CASSPQGGSNQPQHF

d_call: TRBD2
clone_size: .
v_call: TRBV4-1
j_call: TRBJ2-1
cdr3_nt: TGCGCCAGCAGCTATTCCATAGCGGGGGGCCACAATGAGCAGTTCTTC
cdr3_aa: CASSYSIAGGHNEQFF

d_call: TRBD2
clone_size: .
v_call: TRBV27
j_call: TRBJ2-3
cdr3_nt: TGTGCCAGCGGAGCGGGGAGCACAGATACGCAGTATTTT
cdr3_aa: CASGAGSTDTQYF

d_call: .
clone_size: .
v_call: TRBV20-1
j_call: TRBJ2-5
cdr3_nt: TGCAGTGCAACTAGGGAAGAGACCCAGTACTTC
cdr3_aa: CSATREETQYF

d_call: TRBD2
clone_size: .
v_call: TRBV6-2/TRBV6-3
j_call: TRBJ2-2
cdr3_nt: TGTGCCAGTAGTTACCGTGGACTAGCGAGCAACACCGGGGAGCTGTTTTTT
cdr3_aa: CASSYRGLASNTGELFF

d_call: .
clone_size: .
v_call: TRBV9
j_call: TRBJ2-1
cdr3_nt: TGTGCCAGCAGCGTAGTCGAGGGCCCCTACAATGAGCAGTTCTTC
cdr3_aa: CASSVVEGPYNEQFF

d_call: .
clone_size: .
v_call: TRBV5-1
j_call: TRBJ2-1
cdr3_nt: TGCGCCAGCAGCGTTACACGGGTCTCCTACAATGAGCAGTTCTTC
cdr3_aa: CASSVTRVSYNEQFF

d_call: .
clone_size: .
v_call: TRBV19
j_call: TRBJ2-2
cdr3_nt: TGTGCCAGTAGTATAGGGTTCAGGGGCACCGGGGAGCTGTTTTTT
cdr3_aa: CASSIGFRGTGELFF

d_call: .
clone_size: .
v_call: TRBV7-2
j_call: TRBJ1-2
cdr3_nt: TGTGCCAGCAGCGTAACCGGGACAATTGGCTACACCTTC
cdr3_aa: CASSVTGTIGYTF

d_call: .
clone_size: .
v_call: TRBV28
j_call: TRBJ1-5
cdr3_nt: TGTGCCAGCGTGGCAGTTACCAATCAGCCCCAGCATTTT
cdr3_aa: CASVAVTNQPQHF

d_call: .
clone_size: .
v_call: TRBV19
j_call: TRBJ2-2
cdr3_nt: TGTGCCAGTAATACAATCGGGGAGCTGTTTTTT
cdr3_aa: CASNTIGELFF

d_call: .
clone_size: few
v_call: TRBV3-1/TRBV3-2
j_call: TRBJ2-2
cdr3_nt: TGTGCCAGCAGGAGATGGACAGCGAACACCGGGGAGCTGTTTTTT
cdr3_aa: CASRRWTANTGELFF

d_call: .
clone_size: .
v_call: TRBV3-1/TRBV3-2
j_call: TRBJ2-3
cdr3_nt: TGTGCCAGCAGCCAAGGCTCGGACTACCCCCGGGATACGCAGTATTTT
cdr3_aa: CASSQGSDYPRDTQYF

d_call: .
clone_size: .
v_call: TRBV7-2
j_call: TRBJ2-2
cdr3_nt: TGTGCCAGCAGCTTAGTATGGGGGCTTAACACCGGGGAGCTGTTTTTT
cdr3_aa: CASSLVWGLNTGELFF

d_call: .
clone_size: .
v_call: TRBV25-1
j_call: TRBJ1-4
cdr3_nt: TGTGCCAGCAGTGGGGGGGGGCGAAGTCTTGCAACTAATGAAAAACTGTTTTTT
cdr3_aa: CASSGGGRSLATNEKLFF

d_call: .
clone_size: .
v_call: TRBV5-1
j_call: TRBJ2-2
cdr3_nt: TGCGCCAGCAGCTCCAGAACCCGTCAGGGGAACACCGGGGAGCTGTTTTTT
cdr3_aa: CASSSRTRQGNTGELFF

d_call: .
clone_size: once
v_call: TRBV18
j_call: TRBJ2-3
cdr3_nt: TGTGCCAGCTCACCTGTGGAGAGCACAGATACGCAGTATTTT
cdr3_aa: CASSPVESTDTQYF